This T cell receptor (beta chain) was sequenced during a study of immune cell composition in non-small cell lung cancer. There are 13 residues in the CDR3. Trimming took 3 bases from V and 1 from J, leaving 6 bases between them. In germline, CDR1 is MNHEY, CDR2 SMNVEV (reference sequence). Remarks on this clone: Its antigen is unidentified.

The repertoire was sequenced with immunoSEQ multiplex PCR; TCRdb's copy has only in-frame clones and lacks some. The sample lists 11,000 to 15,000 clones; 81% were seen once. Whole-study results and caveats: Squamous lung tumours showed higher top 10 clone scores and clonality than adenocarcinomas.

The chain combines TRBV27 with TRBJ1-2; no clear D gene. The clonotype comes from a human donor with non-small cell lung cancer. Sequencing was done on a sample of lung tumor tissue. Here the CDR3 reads CASSLDRNYGYTF. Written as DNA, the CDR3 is TGTGCCAGCAGTTTGGATCGTAACTATGGCTACACCTTC.